The clone carrying this T cell receptor (beta chain) turned up a few times. The data derive from a study of blood T cell repertoires in COVID-19. Study at large: Acute and convalescent COVID-19 samples came from the United States, Italy and Spain.

The germline V and J ends were trimmed by 7 bases and 3 bases, with 15 bases remaining between them. CDR3 size: 14 residues. CDR1 and CDR2 (germline): LNHDA, SQIVND (reference sequence). Assay used: immunoSEQ multiplex PCR; TCRdb lists only in-frame clones, some missing. The table records about 170,000 clones, around 89% of them present only once. The chain is built from TRBV19 and TRBJ1-1; no clear D. This sequence originates from a man aged 50 to 59 who had recovered from COVID-19. What was sequenced was peripheral blood. The CDR3 DNA is TGTGCCAGTACCCTGGGGTGGCGGGACACTGAAGCTTTCTTT. Translated: CASTLGWRDTEAFF.